These T cell receptor beta chains were read from a single sample in a study of cytomegalovirus exposure and HLA in healthy donors. Libraries were prepared by immunoSEQ multiplex PCR; TCRdb keeps only in-frame clonotypes and omits some of them. Found here are about 120,000 clones, roughly 82% of them singletons; the top ten hold about 11%. What was sequenced was PBMCs. The receptors stem from a male donor in good health and CMV-seropositive. The CDR3 runs from the conserved cysteine through the conserved F or W. A D gene is named only where the DNA matches it firmly. Not every row has a clone size; where given, it reads once, few, many or a size class.

. TRBJ1-2 TRBD1 TRBV6-5 TGTGCCAGCAGTTGGACAGGGGACAATGGCTACACCTTC CASSWTGDNGYTF
. TRBJ1-5 . TRBV4-3 TGCGCCAGCAGCCAAGATAATAATAGCAATCAGCCCCAGCATTTT CASSQDNNSNQPQHF
. TRBJ2-7 TRBD1 TRBV6-5 TGTGCCAGCAGTCCTTTGGGACAGCAGTTCTACGAGCAGTACTTC CASSPLGQQFYEQYF
. TRBJ2-7 . TRBV27 TGTGCCAGCAGTCAGGACGGAGGTGGCGAGCAGTACTTC CASSQDGGGEQYF
. TRBJ2-2 TRBD1 TRBV7-3 TGTGCCAGCAGCTTAATAAGGGGGCCGGACACCGGGGAGCTGTTTTTT CASSLIRGPDTGELFF
once TRBJ1-5 TRBD1 TRBV27 TGTGCCAGCAGTTACAGGGGGGGCAATCAGCCCCAGCATTTT CASSYRGGNQPQHF
. TRBJ2-7 TRBD1 TRBV27 TGTGCCAGCGGCCGGGACAGGAACAAACACCTCCCCGAGCAGTACTTC CASGRDRNKHLPEQYF
. TRBJ1-3 . TRBV5-4 TGTGCCAGCAGCTCGGTTTCTGGAAACACCATATATTTT CASSSVSGNTIYF
. TRBJ1-5 . TRBV11-2 TGTGCCAGCAGCTCAACAGGTAATCAGCCCCAGCATTTT CASSSTGNQPQHF
. TRBJ1-2 . TRBV9 TGTGCCAGCAGCGGGACAGACTATGGCTACACCTTC CASSGTDYGYTF
. TRBJ2-2 . TRBV2 TGTGCCAGCGGTGTGACAGGGAACACCGGGGAGCTGTTTTTT CASGVTGNTGELFF
. TRBJ1-4 TRBD1 TRBV5-4 TGTGCCAGCAGCTTGTCGAAGGGGGCGAGTGAAAAACTGTTTTTT CASSLSKGASEKLFF
few TRBJ2-1 TRBD2 TRBV4-1 TGCGCCAGCAGCCAAGAACCCGCGGGAGGGGGGTTCGATGAGCAGTTCTTC CASSQEPAGGGFDEQFF
once TRBJ2-7 TRBD1 TRBV6-5 TGTGCCAGCAGCCGGGACAGGTCCTCCTACGAGCAGTACTTC CASSRDRSSYEQYF
. TRBJ1-4 . TRBV7-8 TGTGCCAGCAGCACTCGGGGGGGGGATAATGAAAAACTGTTTTTT CASSTRGGDNEKLFF
. TRBJ2-4 . TRBV28 TGTGCCAGCAGTTTAACACAGGTGGCCAAAAACATTCAGTACTTC CASSLTQVAKNIQYF
. TRBJ2-1 . TRBV6-4 TGTGCCAGTCGGGATACCTCGTACAATGAGCAGTTCTTC CASRDTSYNEQFF
. TRBJ1-3 . TRBV28 TGTGCCAGCAGTCTTGCAGGTACAGGCTACTCTGGAAACACCATATATTTT CASSLAGTGYSGNTIYF
. TRBJ2-1 . TRBV12-5 TGTGCTAGTGGTTTGGACCCCGGGGTAAAGGATGAGCAGTTCTTC CASGLDPGVKDEQFF
. TRBJ1-4 . TRBV28 TGTGCCAGCATCCCGAGCGGACTCAATGAAAAACTGTTTTTT CASIPSGLNEKLFF
once TRBJ2-1 . TRBV2 TGTGCCAGCAGTGAGGTGGAGGGACGGTCCTACAATGAGCAGTTCTTC CASSEVEGRSYNEQFF
. TRBJ2-2 . TRBV6-1 TGTGCCAGCAGGATCCGGACCGGGGAGCTGTTTTTT CASRIRTGELFF
. TRBJ1-4 . TRBV11-2 TGTGCCAGCAGCTTTGGAGCGGGTGAAAAACTGTTTTTT CASSFGAGEKLFF
. TRBJ1-1 . TRBV15 TGTGCCACCAGAGTAGATATGAACACTGAAGCTTTCTTT CATRVDMNTEAFF
. TRBJ1-1 TRBD1 TRBV27 TGTGCCAGCAGTTCCTCTGTCCAGGAAGGGACAGACACTGAAGCTTTCTTT CASSSSVQEGTDTEAFF
. TRBJ1-1 . TRBV9 TGTGCCAGCAGTGCCCGGGGTACTAATGAAGCTTTCTTT CASSARGTNEAFF
. TRBJ2-7 TRBD2 TRBV5-6 TGTGCCAGCAGCTTGCGCAGCGGGAGCGGATACGAGCAGTACTTC CASSLRSGSGYEQYF
. TRBJ2-7 TRBD2 TRBV7-8 TGTGCCAGCAGCTCAGGACTAGTTGACGAGCAGTACTTC CASSSGLVDEQYF
. TRBJ1-2 . TRBV25-1 TGTGCCAGCAGTCAGGCGACATTCTATGGCTACACCTTC CASSQATFYGYTF
few TRBJ1-1 . TRBV6-5 TGTGCCAGCAGTAATGGTGGGGGGTGGAACACTGAAGCTTTCTTT CASSNGGGWNTEAFF
. TRBJ2-1 TRBD1 TRBV9 TGTGCCAGCAGCGTAGGCGGGACAGGGAACAATGAGCAGTTCTTC CASSVGGTGNNEQFF
. TRBJ2-3 TRBD2 TRBV5-1 TGCGCCAGCAGCTGGACTAGCGGGAGTGGTAATACGCAGTATTTT CASSWTSGSGNTQYF
. TRBJ1-4 . TRBV7-9 TGTGCCAGCAGCTTAGCTTCGAGAGAAAAACTGTTTTTT CASSLASREKLFF
few TRBJ2-5 TRBD1 TRBV6-1 TGTGCCAGCAGTGCTCGGACAGGGGGCAGTGGAGAGACCCAGTACTTC CASSARTGGSGETQYF
. TRBJ2-7 . TRBV5-1 TGCGCCAGCAGCTTGGCCGTCAGAAACTACGAGCAGTACTTC CASSLAVRNYEQYF
. TRBJ2-4 TRBD2 TRBV19 TGTGCCAGTAGGACTAGCGGGAACGTAGCCAAAAACAGTCAGTACTTC CASRTSGNVAKNSQYF
. TRBJ1-4 . TRBV28 TGTGCCACCATAGGGAGTCTAGCACGCGAAAAACTGTTTTTT CATIGSLAREKLFF
. TRBJ2-7 TRBD1 TRBV7-2 TGTGCCAGCAGCATGAAGGGGGCGCCGAACGAGCAGTACTTC CASSMKGAPNEQYF
. TRBJ2-1 . TRBV27 TGTGCCAGCAGCCGGGGGAGCTCCTACAATGAGCAGTTCTTC CASSRGSSYNEQFF
. TRBJ2-7 TRBD2 TRBV9 TGTGCCAGCAGCGTAGCCGCCGGGAGGACCTCTGGCGAGCAGTACTTC CASSVAAGRTSGEQYF
. TRBJ2-5 TRBD1 TRBV13 TGTGCCAGCAGCCCCTCCGGGACAGGCCTCTTCCAAGAGACCCAGTACTTC CASSPSGTGLFQETQYF
. TRBJ1-2 TRBD1 TRBV7-2 TGTGCCAGCAGCCGGGACAGCTATGGCTACACCTTC CASSRDSYGYTF
. TRBJ1-1 . TRBV9 TGTGCCAGCAGCGTAGTGTGGGGGGCTGAAGCTTTCTTT CASSVVWGAEAFF
. TRBJ2-1 TRBD2 TRBV30 TGTGCCTGGACCCTTTTGACTAGCGGGACTTTCTACAATGAGCAGTTCTTC CAWTLLTSGTFYNEQFF
. TRBJ1-3 . TRBV7-9 TGTTCCACACCCGGGCAGGGCTATTTCGAGGGAAACACCATATATTTT CSTPGQGYFEGNTIYF
. TRBJ2-7 . TRBV5-6 TGTGCCAGCAGCTTTATCCGGGGTAAGAACGAGCAGTACTTC CASSFIRGKNEQYF
. TRBJ2-1 TRBD2 TRBV5-4 TGTGCCAGCAGCTTGGGCTCTAGCGGAGTATACAATGAGCAGTTCTTC CASSLGSSGVYNEQFF
few TRBJ1-1 . TRBV7-9 TGTGCCAGCAGCGATGGGATTGGGGCCGCGGGGACTGAAGCTTTCTTT CASSDGIGAAGTEAFF